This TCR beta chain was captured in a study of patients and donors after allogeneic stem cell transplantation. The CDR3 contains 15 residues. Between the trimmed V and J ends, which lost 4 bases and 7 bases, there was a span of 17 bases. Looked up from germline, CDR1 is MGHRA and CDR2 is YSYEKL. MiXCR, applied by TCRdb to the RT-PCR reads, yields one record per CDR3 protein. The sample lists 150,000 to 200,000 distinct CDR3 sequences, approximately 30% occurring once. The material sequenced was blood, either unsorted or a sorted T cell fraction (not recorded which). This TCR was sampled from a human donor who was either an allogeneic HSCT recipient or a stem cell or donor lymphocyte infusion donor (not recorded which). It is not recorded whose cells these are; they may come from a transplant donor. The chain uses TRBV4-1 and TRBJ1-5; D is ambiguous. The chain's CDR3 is CASSRTGFGGQPQHF. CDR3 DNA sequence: TGCGCCAGCAGCCGTACGGGGTTCGGCGGACAGCCCCAGCATTTT.